The T cell receptor beta chain described here comes from a study of CD8+CD57+ T cells in acquired aplastic anemia. Template material for TCR beta VDJ and CDR3 profiling consisted of genomic DNA. TCRdb reprocessed the reads with MiXCR, giving one entry per CDR3 protein. Of 190,000 or so distinct CDR3 sequences in the sample, around 48% were seen once. In patients chosen for sequencing, flow cytometry had shown CD8+CD57+ cell expansion. This clonotype was obtained from a human donor with aplastic anemia. The sample consisted of sorted CD4+, CD8+, or CD8+CD57+ T cells (not recorded which) from PBMCs.

This CDR3 is CATSDPRTGTGELFF. The CDR3 bases are TGTGCCACCAGTGATCCTAGGACTGGGACCGGGGAGCTGTTTTTT. V gene TRBV24-1 combines with J gene TRBJ2-2; possibly TRBD2 for D (5 bases). The CDR3 spans 15 residues. Per germline, CDR1 KGHDR and CDR2 SFDVKD. Trimming took off 3 bases at V and 5 bases at J, with 12 bases between the two ends.